This is a list of T cell receptor beta chains from one sample in a study of post-analysis software for immune sequencing data. Each CDR3 protein is one row after TCRdb ran MiXCR on the PCR reads. The sample includes approximately 770,000 distinct CDR3 sequences, around 45% of them seen just once. The specimen sequenced was blood. The receptors derive from a girl between 10 and 17 years old with multiple sclerosis. Both conserved end residues are part of each CDR3. The order of the fields is J gene, V gene, D gene, clone size, CDR3 DNA, CDR3 protein. D genes are given only for firm matches. The size of a clone is reported for some rows only, either as once, few or many, or as a class for expanded clones.

J: TRBJ2-3
V: TRBV6-2/TRBV6-3
D: .
size: .
DNA: TGTGCCAGCAGGTCGAGGGATTGGAGCACAGATACGCAGTATTTT
CDR3: CASRSRDWSTDTQYF

J: TRBJ2-7
V: TRBV29-1
D: .
size: .
DNA: TGCAGCGTTGTCACTGACAAGAAATATTACTACGAGCAGTACTTC
CDR3: CSVVTDKKYYYEQYF

J: TRBJ2-1
V: TRBV29-1
D: TRBD2
size: few
DNA: TGCAGCGTCCAGAGCGGGGGACCCTACAATGAGCAGTTCTTC
CDR3: CSVQSGGPYNEQFF

J: TRBJ1-6
V: TRBV7-2
D: .
size: .
DNA: TGTGCCAGCAGCTTAGGGGCAGTGGGAAATTCACCCCTCCACTTT
CDR3: CASSLGAVGNSPLHF

J: TRBJ1-2
V: TRBV2
D: .
size: few
DNA: TGTGCCAGCAGTGAGTCTCGGGCATCCTTTCCTGGCTACACCTTC
CDR3: CASSESRASFPGYTF

J: TRBJ1-1
V: TRBV20-1
D: .
size: .
DNA: TGCAGTGCTAGAGCCTTAGTCGGGACTGAAGCTTTCTTT
CDR3: CSARALVGTEAFF

J: TRBJ2-5
V: TRBV6-6
D: TRBD1
size: .
DNA: TGTGCCAGCAGCCGACAGGGAAGTAAGGAGACCCAGTACTTC
CDR3: CASSRQGSKETQYF

J: TRBJ1-5
V: TRBV28
D: TRBD1
size: once
DNA: TGTGCCAGCAGTTTTAATACAGGGGGCGATAGCAATCAGCCCCAGCATTTT
CDR3: CASSFNTGGDSNQPQHF

J: TRBJ2-7
V: TRBV20-1
D: .
size: .
DNA: TGCAGTGCTAACAACCGGGACGCCTCCTACGAGCAGTACTTC
CDR3: CSANNRDASYEQYF

J: TRBJ2-5
V: TRBV2
D: .
size: many
DNA: TGTGCCAGCAGTGACCCCCCCGTAATGCGGACCCAGTACTTC
CDR3: CASSDPPVMRTQYF

J: TRBJ1-2
V: TRBV2
D: TRBD1
size: .
DNA: TGTGCCGGCAGCGCGGAGTGGGGGCAACCCACAGGGGGCAAAGGCTACACCTTC
CDR3: CAGSAEWGQPTGGKGYTF

J: TRBJ2-3
V: TRBV7-9
D: .
size: .
DNA: TGTGCCAGCAGCTTAGTAGGCAAGCGGAGTTTCCCGTATGGCACAGATACGCAGTATTTT
CDR3: CASSLVGKRSFPYGTDTQYF

J: TRBJ2-7
V: TRBV10-3
D: TRBD2
size: few
DNA: TGTGCCATCAGTGAGTGGAGCGGGAAAGCCTCCTACGAGCAGTACTTC
CDR3: CAISEWSGKASYEQYF

J: TRBJ2-5
V: TRBV7-3
D: .
size: few
DNA: TGTGCCAGCAGCTTAAGCGCATTAGGGCAAGAGACCCAGTACTTC
CDR3: CASSLSALGQETQYF